Below, one TCR beta chain is given with its context. TCRdb's copy holds only in-frame clones and misses some; the assay was immunoSEQ multiplex PCR. Of about 220,000 clones listed, 86% are singletons. The data stem from a study of blood T cell repertoires in COVID-19. The sequenced material came from PBMCs or T cells enriched from blood (not recorded which). This TCR derives from a woman aged 40 to 50 with acute COVID-19.

In DNA, the CDR3 is TGTGCCAGCAGCAAACCGGGGTCAACTAATGAAAAACTGTTTTTT. Protein: CASSKPGSTNEKLFF. The V gene is TRBV7-2, the J gene TRBJ1-4; D ambiguous. CDR1 and CDR2 from the germline V gene are SGHTA and FQGNSA. V lost 5 bases and J 0 bases, leaving 10 bases between the germline ends. This CDR3 region has 15 residues. The full variable domain, its missing parts supplied by reference TRBV7-2 and TRBJ1-4, is GAGVSQSPSNKVTEKGKDVELRCDPISGHTALYWYRQSLGQGLEFLIYFQGNSAPDKSGLPSDRFSAERTGGSVSTLTIQRTQQEDSAVYLCASSKPGSTNEKLFFGSGTQLSVL.